This TCR beta chain was sequenced in a study of Ad26.COV2.S vaccination and SARS-CoV-2 variants. Study-wide points: Vaccine and placebo groups showed comparable non-spike TCR breadth.

TCRdb's copy holds only in-frame clones and misses some; the assay was immunoSEQ multiplex PCR. The data show about 400,000 clones, about 88% seen once. This clone was observed once. Its specificity is unknown. Treatment in this sample: some 20 received Ad26.COV2.S at low or high dose, single or two shots; about 5 received placebo; per-sample allocation not given. Samples came from day 63 after the first vaccine or placebo injection. Trimming took 6 bases from V and 3 from J, leaving 9 bases between them. Per the germline V gene, CDR1 is DFQATT and CDR2 is SNEGSKA (reference sequence). The CDR3 contains 11 residues.

The chain employs TRBV20-1 and TRBJ2-7; D ambiguous. The specimen comprised peripheral blood, sampled in a trial of Ad26.COV2.S vaccine versus placebo. This TCR was sampled from a person between 18 and 65 years old who received the Ad26.COV2.S COVID-19 vaccine or a placebo. The CDR3: CSAAVVYEQYF. The CDR3 DNA reads TGCAGTGCCGCTGTAGTCTACGAGCAGTACTTC.